Shown below are 19 T cell receptor beta chains from a single sample sequenced in a study of T cells in Graves' hyperthyroidism and ophthalmopathy. Amplification yielded TCR beta CDR3 regions, with RNA transcripts as the source. A first-round RT-PCR of the TCR CDR3 used the HTBI primer set. TCRdb reprocessed the multiplex PCR reads with MiXCR, giving one entry per CDR3 protein. The sample has about 360,000 distinct CDR3 sequences; 20% to 25% are singletons. Sequences were obtained from blood. These receptors were collected from a man aged 50 to 59 with Graves' hyperthyroidism.

This chain connects TRBV28 to TRBJ2-6; D ambiguous. The germline V gene encodes CDR1 MDHEN and CDR2 SYDVKM. The CDR3 has 12 amino acids. Trimming shortened V by 5 bases and J by 9 bases, and 8 bases separated the two germline ends. As DNA, the CDR3 is TGTGCCAGCAGTACAAACCTCAACGTCCTGACTTTC. This gives the protein CASSTNLNVLTF.

This clonotype has just a few counts. This rearrangement joins TRBV27 to TRBJ1-1; perhaps TRBD1 as D (6 bases). CDR1 is MNHEY, CDR2 SMNVEV, per germline (reference sequence). Trimming shortened V by 5 bases and J by 0 bases, and 10 bases separated the two germline ends. This CDR3 spans 14 amino acids. In DNA, the CDR3 is TGTGCCAGCAGTCACGGGGGGCTGAACACTGAAGCTTTCTTT. Its translation: CASSHGGLNTEAFF.

The chain uses TRBV20-1 and TRBJ2-6, with unresolved D. Trimming pared 8 bases from V and 0 bases from J, leaving 8 bases between. CDR1 is DFQATT and CDR2 is SNEGSKA in the germline V gene (reference sequence). CDR3 size: 13 residues. The CDR3 DNA sequence: TGCAGTTCCCCGTCCTCTGGGGCCAACGTCCTGACTTTC. Translating gives CSSPSSGANVLTF.

This clonotype showed up just a few times. As DNA, the CDR3 is TGTGCCTTTACTGGGGCCAACGTCCTGACTTTC. Translating it yields CAFTGANVLTF. The V call is TRBV30, the J call TRBJ2-6; no clear D. The V gene lost 7 bases and the J gene lost 2 bases, with 3 bases spanning the gap. The CDR3 extends over 11 amino acids. The germline V gene has CDR1 GTSNPN and CDR2 SVGIG (reference sequence). Complete variable domain (other parts from reference TRBV30 and TRBJ2-6): SQTIHQWPATLVQPVGSPLSLECTVEGTSNPNLYWYRQAAGRGLQLLFYSVGIGQISSEVPQNLSASRPQDRQFILSSKKLLLSDSGFYLCAFTGANVLTFGAGSRLTVL.

For the CDR3, the DNA is TGTGCCAGCAGGGACGTGGGGGGGAAAGGGGGCACAGATACGCAGTATTTT. Encoded protein: CASRDVGGKGGTDTQYF. V usage is TRBV27 and J usage is TRBJ2-3, with 7 bases aligning to TRBD2. This CDR3 has 17 amino acids. Germline V gene lookup returns CDR1 MNHEY and CDR2 SMNVEV (reference sequence). J lost 1 base, V lost 6 bases, and 13 bases had no gene match.

Details on this clonotype: Mismatch with germline at one junction end may stem from a read error. The genes are TRBV10-3 and TRBJ2-2; D might be TRBD1 or TRBD2, each matching 7 bases. Germline values: CDR1 ENHRY, CDR2 SYGVKD. The CDR3 sequence is 14 residues long. The CDR3, as DNA: TGTGCCATCGGGAGGGGGCAGGGACGCCGGGAGCCGTTTTTT. Protein product: CAIGRGQGRREPFF.

A few counts support this clonotype. V usage is TRBV11-3 and J usage is TRBJ2-3; TRBD2 matches at 7 bases. CDR1 is SGHNT and CDR2 is YENEEA in the germline V gene. The CDR3 has 15 residues. J lost 2 bases, V lost 0 bases, and 2 bases had no gene match. DNA of the CDR3: TGTGCCAGCAGCTTAGATCGGGACTACACAGATACGCAGTATTTT. Its translation: CASSLDRDYTDTQYF. Looking up the rest from reference TRBV11-3 and TRBJ2-3 gives the full variable domain: EAGVVQSPRYKIIEKKQPVAFWCNPISGHNTLYWYLQNLGQGPELLIRYENEEAVDDSQLPKDRFSAERLKGVDSTLKIQPAELGDSAVYLCASSLDRDYTDTQYFGPGTRLTVL.

This clonotype showed up just once. The chain couples TRBV19 to TRBJ1-5, with 7 bases fitting TRBD1. V lost 5 bases to trimming and J lost 0 bases; unmatched junction nucleotides: 4. Germline CDR1 reads LNHDA; CDR2 reads SQIVND (reference sequence). The CDR3 is 15 amino acids. In DNA, the CDR3 is TGTGCCAGTAGTGCGGGACAGCTTAGCAATCAGCCCCAGCATTTT. Protein: CASSAGQLSNQPQHF. Filled out from reference TRBV19 and TRBJ1-5, the complete variable domain reads DGGITQSPKYLFRKEGQNVTLSCEQNLNHDAMYWYRQDPGQGLRLIYYSQIVNDFQKGDIAEGYSVSREKKESFPLTVTSAQKNPTAFYLCASSAGQLSNQPQHFGDGTRLSIL.

V and J are TRBV9 and TRBJ1-1; D gene ambiguous. Germline-derived CDR1 and CDR2 are SGDLS and YYNGEE. The CDR3 runs 14 residues. Trimming removed 0 bases from V and 0 bases from J, with 6 bases in between. Here the CDR3 DNA reads TGTGCCAGCAGCGTAGGCCGCCTGAACACTGAAGCTTTCTTT. Its translation: CASSVGRLNTEAFF.

This clonotype was seen many times. This chain links TRBV11-3 with TRBJ2-5; possibly TRBD1 for D (6 bases). Trimming took 4 bases from V and 5 from J, leaving 11 bases between them. Germline CDR1 reads SGHNT; CDR2 reads YENEEA. The CDR3 has 13 amino acids. CDR3 DNA: TGTGCCAGCAGCTCCGCAGGGGCCGAGACCCAGTACTTC. This translates into CASSSAGAETQYF.

This clonotype was seen many times. This chain joins TRBV6-1 and TRBJ1-2, with D possibly being TRBD1 (5 bases). The CDR3 sequence is 12 residues long. With 6 bases removed from V and 5 bases from J, the gap between germline ends came to 10 bases. Germline assignment: CDR1 MNHNS and CDR2 SASEGT. In DNA, the CDR3 is TGTGCCAGCAGGGGGCTGAGGTATGGCTACACCTTC. Protein product: CASRGLRYGYTF.

As concerns this clonotype: This may come from a read error, since a much larger clone is one base off. V is TRBV30 and J is TRBJ1-5; D might be TRBD1 (6 bases). Trimming took off 4 bases at V and 2 bases at J, with 9 bases between the two ends. The CDR3 is made up of 13 amino acids. CDR1 is GTSNPN, CDR2 SVGIG, per germline (reference sequence). The DNA for the CDR3 is TGTGCCTGGAATGCAGGGGGCAATCAGCCCCAGCATTTT. This codes for CAWNAGGNQPQHF.

This clonotype turned up a few times. The chain employs TRBV7-3 and TRBJ2-1; TRBD2 might be the D (5 bases). The V gene lost 3 bases and the J gene lost 7 bases, with 10 bases spanning the gap. Germline V lookup: CDR1 SGHTA, CDR2 FQGTGA. The CDR3 covers 13 residues. The CDR3 reads CASSLKAVNEQFF. The CDR3 DNA sequence: TGTGCCAGCAGCTTGAAAGCGGTTAATGAGCAGTTCTTC.

This clonotype was detected a few times. This sequence joins TRBV7-9 and TRBJ2-7; 11 bases align to TRBD2. The V and J ends lost 6 bases and 7 bases, in that order; junction bases with no gene match: 8. The CDR3 is 14 residues long. Germline V CDR1 and CDR2: SEHNR, FQNEAQ (reference sequence). The chain's CDR3 is CASSDSGRAWEQYF. The CDR3 DNA reads as TGTGCCAGCAGTGATAGCGGGAGGGCCTGGGAGCAGTACTTC.

The chain is built from TRBV10-3 and TRBJ1-2; D may be TRBD1 (6 bases). The CDR3 loop spans 16 amino acids. Germline-derived CDR1 and CDR2 are ENHRY and SYGVKD. The V end lost 0 bases, the J end lost 1 base, and 12 bases lay between the germline ends. The CDR3 reads CAISESPGDFNYGYTF. DNA for the CDR3: TGTGCCATCAGTGAGTCCCCAGGGGACTTTAACTATGGCTACACCTTC.

V and J are TRBV4-2 and TRBJ2-5, with 10 bases matching TRBD2. Losses at the gene ends were 1 base for V and 13 bases for J; bases not matched to a gene: 9. Germline-derived CDR1 and CDR2 are LGHNA and YNFKEQ. CDR3 length: 14 amino acids. CDR3 nucleotide sequence: TGTGCCAGCAGCCAAGGAACTAGCGGGGCCCCAACGTACTTC. Translating gives CASSQGTSGAPTYF.

This clonotype was counted only a few times. CDR3 sequence: CASSLIAGGRMKETQYF. CDR3 nucleotides: TGCGCCAGCAGCTTAATCGCGGGAGGCCGCATGAAAGAGACCCAGTACTTC. V gene TRBV5-1 combines with J gene TRBJ2-5, with 8 bases identical to TRBD2. This CDR3 has 17 amino acids. Germline V gene lookup returns CDR1 SGHRS and CDR2 YFSETQ. After removal of 2 bases from V and 3 bases from J, the junction contained 12 bases not matched to a gene.

The chain uses TRBV29-1 and TRBJ1-2; 7 bases align to TRBD1. Germline values: CDR1 SQVTM, CDR2 ANQGSEA. This CDR3 is built from 14 residues. V lost 3 bases and J lost 2; bases outside the gene matches: 6. The CDR3 loop is CSVEGGQLNYGYTF. The CDR3 DNA follows: TGCAGCGTTGAGGGGGGACAGCTAAACTATGGCTACACCTTC.

This rearrangement joins TRBV29-1 to TRBJ2-3; the match to TRBD2 covers 7 bases. Germline lookup yields CDR1 SQVTM and CDR2 ANQGSEA. The CDR3 contains 15 residues. The J segment lost 0 bases and the V segment lost 5 bases, leaving 8 bases of the junction unmatched. As DNA, the CDR3 is TGCAGCGTTTGGGGACTAACTCCTAGCACAGATACGCAGTATTTT. Its protein is CSVWGLTPSTDTQYF.